This TCR beta chain emerged from a study of CD8 T cells in Susac syndrome. Trimming took 7 bases from V and 5 from J, leaving 18 bases between them. Germline values: CDR1 GTSNPN, CDR2 SVGIG (reference sequence). The CDR3 spans 14 residues. General study results and limits: The study's TCR sequencing and HLA analysis covered a relatively small number of individuals, and the study acknowledged this.

A quantity of roughly 0.5 to 1 ug RNA underwent reverse transcription using random hexamers. TCRdb passed the immunoSEQ multiplex PCR reads through MiXCR, listing each CDR3 protein once. The sample shows roughly 140,000 distinct CDR3 sequences, roughly 94% of them seen only once. Negative isolation was applied to CD8+ and CD4+ T cells, and FACS enrichment was applied to TEMRA cells. The table lists this clonotype with a count of one. What it recognizes is unknown. The receptor was isolated from a human donor with multiple sclerosis. The sample taken for sequencing was CD8+ T cells from PBMCs. V is TRBV30 and J is TRBJ2-1; tentatively, D is TRBD1 (6 bases). The CDR3 protein is CASTGSFIDNEQFF. The CDR3 DNA reads as TGTGCCTCCACAGGGAGTTTCATAGACAATGAGCAGTTCTTC.